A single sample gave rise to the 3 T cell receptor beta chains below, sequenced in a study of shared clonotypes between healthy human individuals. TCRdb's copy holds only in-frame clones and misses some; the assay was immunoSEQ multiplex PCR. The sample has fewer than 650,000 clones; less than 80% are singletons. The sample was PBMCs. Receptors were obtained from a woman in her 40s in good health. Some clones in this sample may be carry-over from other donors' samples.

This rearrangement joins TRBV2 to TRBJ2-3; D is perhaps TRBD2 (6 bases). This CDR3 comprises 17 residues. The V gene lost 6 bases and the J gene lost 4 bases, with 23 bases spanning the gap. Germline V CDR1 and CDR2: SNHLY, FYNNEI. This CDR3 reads CASSDVRTIGRADTQYF. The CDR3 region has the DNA TGTGCCAGCAGCGACGTACGGACTATCGGGAGAGCAGATACGCAGTATTTT. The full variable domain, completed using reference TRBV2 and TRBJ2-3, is EPEVTQTPSHQVTQMGQEVILRCVPISNHLYFYWYRQILGQKVEFLVSFYNNEISEKSEIFDDQFSVERPDGSNFTLKIRSTKLEDSAMYFCASSDVRTIGRADTQYFGPGTRLTVL.

The CDR3 nucleotides read TGTGCCAGCAAGCAACTAGCGCCCGTCACCTACGAGCAGTACTTC. Translating gives CASKQLAPVTYEQYF. The chain is built from TRBV28 and TRBJ2-7; 7 bases agree with TRBD2. Trimming removed 7 bases from V and 2 bases from J; junction bases left unmatched: 11. The CDR3 is made up of 15 amino acids. Looked up from germline, CDR1 is MDHEN and CDR2 is SYDVKM.

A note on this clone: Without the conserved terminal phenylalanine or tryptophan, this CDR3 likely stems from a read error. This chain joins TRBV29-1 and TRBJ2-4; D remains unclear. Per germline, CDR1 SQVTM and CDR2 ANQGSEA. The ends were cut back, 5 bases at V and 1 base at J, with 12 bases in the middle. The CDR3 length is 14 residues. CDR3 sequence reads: CSVNSPVAKNIQYV. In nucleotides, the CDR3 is TGCAGCGTTAACAGCCCAGTTGCCAAAAACATTCAGTACGTC.